The rows below give T cell receptor beta chains drawn from one sample of a study of cytomegalovirus exposure and HLA in healthy donors. The protocol was immunoSEQ multiplex PCR, while the TCRdb copy is restricted to in-frame clones and leaves out a portion. The sample consists of about 180,000 clones, around three quarters of them appearing once. The source material was PBMCs. These receptors were taken from a young woman in good health and CMV-seropositive. Both conserved end residues are part of each CDR3. A D gene is named only where the DNA matches it firmly.

v_gene: TRBV7-8; j_gene: TRBJ2-6; d_gene: TRBD2; CDR3aa: CASSLARQSGGFISGANVLTF
v_gene: TRBV30; j_gene: TRBJ1-4; d_gene: TRBD1; CDR3aa: CAWSLRTGIGKLFF
v_gene: TRBV19; j_gene: TRBJ2-3; d_gene: TRBD1; CDR3aa: CASSMGQGAKDTQYF
v_gene: TRBV7-2; j_gene: TRBJ2-4; d_gene: TRBD1; CDR3aa: CASSRTAGGLNIQYF
v_gene: TRBV4-1; j_gene: TRBJ1-6; d_gene: TRBD1; CDR3aa: CASSQLDGQGSSYNSPLHF
v_gene: TRBV15; j_gene: TRBJ2-5; d_gene: -; CDR3aa: CATSRGGEDGTQYF
v_gene: TRBV4-3; j_gene: TRBJ2-7; d_gene: TRBD1; CDR3aa: CASSQELTGTAYEQYF
v_gene: TRBV5-1; j_gene: TRBJ2-3; d_gene: -; CDR3aa: CASSLLTDTQYF
v_gene: TRBV9; j_gene: -; d_gene: TRBD1; CDR3aa: CASSVESRDRVNDYEQYF
v_gene: TRBV4-1; j_gene: TRBJ2-7; d_gene: TRBD2; CDR3aa: CASSQGVSGVPSSYEQYF
v_gene: TRBV18; j_gene: TRBJ1-2; d_gene: TRBD1; CDR3aa: CASSPYFRGTDNYGYTF
v_gene: TRBV29-1; j_gene: TRBJ2-5; d_gene: TRBD1; CDR3aa: CSAGRTGKTETQYF
v_gene: TRBV7-9; j_gene: TRBJ2-7; d_gene: -; CDR3aa: CASSQAGYSYEQYF
v_gene: TRBV5-8; j_gene: TRBJ2-1; d_gene: -; CDR3aa: CASSLGQTSSYNEQFF
v_gene: TRBV28; j_gene: TRBJ2-3; d_gene: TRBD2; CDR3aa: CASSLRPRGGTDTQYF
v_gene: TRBV5-1; j_gene: TRBJ2-7; d_gene: TRBD1; CDR3aa: CASRGQGAMEEQYF
v_gene: TRBV4-2; j_gene: TRBJ2-7; d_gene: TRBD1; CDR3aa: CAIWDSRLHF
v_gene: TRBV7-8; j_gene: TRBJ2-5; d_gene: TRBD1; CDR3aa: CASSWTGVQETQYF
v_gene: TRBV9; j_gene: TRBJ2-7; d_gene: -; CDR3aa: CASSVASRDLHEQYF
v_gene: TRBV19; j_gene: TRBJ1-2; d_gene: -; CDR3aa: CASTYGAWEGGYTF
v_gene: TRBV7-2; j_gene: TRBJ1-5; d_gene: -; CDR3aa: CASSLAPGVNQPQHF
v_gene: TRBV7-2; j_gene: TRBJ1-4; d_gene: -; CDR3aa: CASSSGGRTNEKLFF
v_gene: TRBV10-2; j_gene: TRBJ2-6; d_gene: -; CDR3aa: CASRRDSGANVLTF
v_gene: TRBV11-1; j_gene: TRBJ2-7; d_gene: -; CDR3aa: CASSVTLTGPQYF
v_gene: TRBV7-2; j_gene: TRBJ1-2; d_gene: TRBD1; CDR3aa: CASSVQGATFDGYTF
v_gene: TRBV15; j_gene: TRBJ2-7; d_gene: TRBD1; CDR3aa: CATSRDTGGAGEQYF